Described below is a single T cell receptor (beta chain) sequence and its context. These data belong to a study of blood T cell repertoires in COVID-19. Study background: PBMCs, B-cell-depleted T cells, or T cells were the source of the cDNA or gDNA that made up the material.

Data came from immunoSEQ multiplex PCR; TCRdb stores just in-frame clones and leaves some out. The sample lists fewer than 250,000 clones; roughly four fifths were seen once. This sequence originates from an older woman with acute or convalescent COVID-19. The sample was peripheral blood.

This chain's CDR3 is CASRSTGLNYGYTF. DNA for the CDR3: TGTGCCAGCAGATCTACAGGCCTGAACTATGGCTACACCTTC. The rearrangement joins TRBV28 to TRBJ1-2, with D perhaps matching TRBD1 (5 bases). The CDR3 has 14 amino acids. The germline gives CDR1 MDHEN, CDR2 SYDVKM. V lost 6 bases to trimming and J lost 2 bases, with 13 bases between them.